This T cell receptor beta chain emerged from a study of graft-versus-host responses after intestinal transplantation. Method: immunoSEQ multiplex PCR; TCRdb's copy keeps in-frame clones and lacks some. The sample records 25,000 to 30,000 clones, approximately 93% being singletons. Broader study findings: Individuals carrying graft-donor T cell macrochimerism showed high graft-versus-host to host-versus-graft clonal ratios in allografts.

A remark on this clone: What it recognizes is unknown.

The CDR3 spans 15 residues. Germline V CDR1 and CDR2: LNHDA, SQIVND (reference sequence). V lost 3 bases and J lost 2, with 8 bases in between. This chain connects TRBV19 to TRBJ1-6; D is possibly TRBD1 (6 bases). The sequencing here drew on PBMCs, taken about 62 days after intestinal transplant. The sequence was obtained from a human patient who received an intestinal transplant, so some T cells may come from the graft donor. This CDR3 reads CASSIRDTYNSPLHF. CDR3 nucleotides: TGTGCCAGTAGTATCCGGGACACCTATAATTCACCCCTCCACTTT. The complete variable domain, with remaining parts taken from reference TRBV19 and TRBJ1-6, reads DGGITQSPKYLFRKEGQNVTLSCEQNLNHDAMYWYRQDPGQGLRLIYYSQIVNDFQKGDIAEGYSVSREKKESFPLTVTSAQKNPTAFYLCASSIRDTYNSPLHFGNGTRLTVT.